The clone carrying this T cell receptor beta chain was counted a single time. The target antigen is unknown. Naive-designated CD8 cells lacked CD45RO, were positively enriched for CCR7, and omitted terminally differentiated effector memory CD45RA+ cells. The data were produced by immunoSEQ multiplex PCR, yet TCRdb's version contains in-frame clones alone and is incomplete. The sample lists under 2,000,000 clones; less than 95% were seen once. This entry belongs to a study of shared clonotypes between healthy human individuals. Study summary: Aged 18 to 49, the donors were a couple of women and a few men. Per donor, CD8 memory used one plate, CD8 naive used two, CD4 memory used three and CD4 naive used three.

The study's findings and limits: The study's rarefaction showed incomplete sorted-subset sequencing despite large depth. Few donors restricted represented genetic and exposure-history diversity.

The sample taken for sequencing was naive CD8+ T cells sorted from blood. The receptor was derived from a man between 18 and 35 years old in good health.

The CDR3 is CASSLYITGGTEAFF. CDR3 bases: TGTGCCAGCAGCTTGTATATAACCGGGGGGACTGAAGCTTTCTTT. The genes are TRBV5-5 and TRBJ1-1; D perhaps matches TRBD1 (5 bases). This CDR3 has 15 amino acids. Germline-derived CDR1 and CDR2 are SGHKS and YYEKEE (reference sequence). V lost 1 base to trimming and J lost 5 bases, with 15 bases between them.